The source of this TCR beta chain is a study of blood T cell repertoires in COVID-19. Study at large: The samples span acute and convalescent COVID-19 from the United States, Italy and Spain. PBMCs, B-cell-depleted T cells, or T cells provided the cDNA or gDNA that made up the material.

Per the study methods: Reference gene primer amplification yielded estimated nucleated cell counts. Produced via immunoSEQ multiplex PCR; TCRdb's table is partial and in-frame only. The DNA gave D and trimming, while V, J and clone size come from that table. The sample holds about 520,000 clones, 70% to 90% seen once. The CDR3 is 16 residues long. Germline lookup yields CDR1 MNHEY and CDR2 SVGAGI. V trimming: 2 bases; J trimming: 5 bases; junction bases outside the gene matches: 7. This clone has only one observation. Input material: peripheral blood. The chain recombines TRBV6-5 with TRBJ2-7, with TRBD2 matching over 12 bases. The origin of this receptor is a human donor in a cohort sampled during active COVID-19. CDR3 nucleotides: TGTGCCAGCAGTTACACCCTAGCGGGAGGGTCTCACGAGCAGTACTTC. It yields the protein CASSYTLAGGSHEQYF.